This entry describes one T cell receptor beta chain. These data originate in a study of shared clonotypes between healthy human individuals. Trimming cost V 0 bases and J 1 base; bases outside gene matches: 6. Germline V lookup: CDR1 KGHSH, CDR2 LQKENI. This CDR3 is built from 17 residues. On sorted subsets, replicate PCRs used about 180 ng DNA, or 30,000 or so T cell genomes. The data were produced by immunoSEQ multiplex PCR, yet TCRdb's version contains in-frame clones alone and is incomplete. The repertoire has just over 2,000,000 clones, 85% to 95% of them found once; the top ten carry 0.1% to 0.15%.

The chain uses TRBV18 and TRBJ2-1; the match to TRBD1 covers 7 bases. This clonotype originated in a man younger than 30 in good health. Material for sequencing was naive CD4+ T cells sorted from blood. The subset is: CD45RA+ positively selected. The CDR3 nucleotides read TGTGCCAGCTCACCACCGGGACAGTCCTATTCCTACAATGAGCAGTTCTTC. Translating it yields CASSPPGQSYSYNEQFF.